The 24 T cell receptor beta chains reported below all come from one sample, sequenced in a study of blood T cell repertoires in COVID-19. The protocol was immunoSEQ multiplex PCR, while the TCRdb copy is restricted to in-frame clones and leaves out a portion. The table has roughly 160,000 clones, approximately 80% seen once; the top ten hold roughly 2.9%. The specimen was peripheral blood. The receptors come from a woman aged 60-70 years with acute or convalescent COVID-19.

This clone was detected only a few times. The chain recombines TRBV7-2 with TRBJ2-2, with 10 bases aligning to TRBD1. The V segment lost 6 bases and the J segment 4 bases; nucleotides outside the gene matches: 2. The CDR3 has 14 residues. From germline, CDR1 is SGHTA and CDR2 FQGNSA. The CDR3 protein is CASRRDRGTGELFF. CDR3 nucleotide sequence: TGTGCCAGCAGAAGGGACAGGGGCACCGGGGAGCTGTTTTTT. Variable domain in full (rest from reference TRBV7-2 and TRBJ2-2): GAGVSQSPSNKVTEKGKDVELRCDPISGHTALYWYRQSLGQGLEFLIYFQGNSAPDKSGLPSDRFSAERTGGSVSTLTIQRTQQEDSAVYLCASRRDRGTGELFFGEGSRLTVL.

The chain is built from TRBV7-8 and TRBJ1-2; no reliable D call. Trimming took off 1 base at V and 1 base at J, with 13 bases between the two ends. Germline V gene data show CDR1 as SGHVS and CDR2 as FQNEAQ. CDR3 length equals 16 residues. The CDR3 nucleotides are TGTGCCAGCAGCTTAGAGAAAGTAGTCTATAACTATGGCTACACCTTC. Encoded protein: CASSLEKVVYNYGYTF.

The J gene is TRBJ1-3, the V gene TRBV9; TRBD1 matches 7 bases. This CDR3 spans 16 amino acids. The V and J ends lost 4 bases and 0 bases, in that order; junction bases with no gene match: 7. Germline V gives CDR1 SGDLS, CDR2 YYNGEE. The CDR3 sequence is CASSPQGQHSGNTIYF. In nucleotides, the CDR3 is TGTGCCAGCAGCCCCCAGGGACAGCACTCTGGAAACACCATATATTTT.

This CDR3 reads CASLYGRAGSYGYTF. CDR3 nucleotide sequence: TGTGCCAGCCTTTACGGAAGGGCGGGTAGCTATGGCTACACCTTC. The chain uses TRBV28 and TRBJ1-2, with D unresolved. V was pared by 8 bases and J by 4 bases, with 20 bases between. This CDR3 has 15 amino acids. Per germline, CDR1 MDHEN and CDR2 SYDVKM.

This clone was seen a few times. The genes are TRBV9 and TRBJ2-2; unclear D gene. This CDR3 contains 17 residues. Germline-derived CDR1 and CDR2 are SGDLS and YYNGEE. Between the trimmed V and J ends, which lost 0 bases and 4 bases, there was a span of 16 bases. The CDR3 DNA reads as TGTGCCAGCAGCGTAGGGAACTACCCATCGAGCACCGGGGAGCTGTTTTTT. Its translation is CASSVGNYPSSTGELFF.

This clone showed up just a few times. The V gene is TRBV18, the J gene TRBJ2-5; D possibly corresponds to TRBD1 (5 bases). V was cut by 3 bases and J by 5 bases, with 13 bases left in between. The CDR3 has 14 residues. The germline CDR1 and CDR2 sequences are KGHSH and LQKENI. This CDR3 reads CASSPTVQLETQYF. The CDR3 coding sequence is TGTGCCAGCTCACCGACAGTCCAGTTGGAGACCCAGTACTTC.

The rearrangement links TRBV19 to TRBJ2-5, with D tentatively TRBD2 (5 bases). The CDR3 is 14 residues long. The V and J ends lost 4 bases and 2 bases respectively, with 11 bases between them. CDR1 is LNHDA, CDR2 SQIVND, per germline (reference sequence). The CDR3 is CASSNPPGQETQYF. In nucleotides, the CDR3 is TGTGCCAGTAGTAATCCCCCGGGACAAGAGACCCAGTACTTC.

This chain connects TRBV15 to TRBJ1-3; the D gene is possibly TRBD1 (5 bases). CDR3 length equals 15 residues. Germline CDR1 is LNHNV and CDR2 is YYDKDF (reference sequence). V was clipped by 3 bases and J by 8 bases, with 17 bases between them. Here the CDR3 reads CATSREGRLQDTIYF. CDR3 sequence (DNA): TGTGCCACCAGCAGGGAGGGGAGGCTACAAGACACCATATATTTT. Combining the CDR3 with reference TRBV15 and TRBJ1-3 gives the whole variable domain DAMVIQNPRYQVTQFGKPVTLSCSQTLNHNVMYWYQQKSSQAPKLLFHYYDKDFNNEADTPDNFQSRRPNTSFCFLDIRSPGLGDTAMYLCATSREGRLQDTIYFGEGSWLTVV.

V usage is TRBV6-2 or TRBV6-3 and J usage is TRBJ2-7; 7 bases match TRBD2. Germline-derived CDR1 and CDR2 are MNHEY and SVGEGT. This CDR3 has 18 residues. Trimming at V came to 0 bases and at J to 2 bases, leaving 13 bases not matched to a gene. The CDR3 nucleotides are TGTGCCAGCAGTTACTCGAGACGGGTCGGGGGGTCCCCCTACGAGCAGTACTTC. This gives the protein CASSYSRRVGGSPYEQYF.

This clone was counted once. The J gene is TRBJ1-6, the V gene TRBV9, with a possible D match to TRBD1 (6 bases). Trimming took 3 bases from V and 10 from J, leaving 11 bases between them. Germline-derived CDR1 and CDR2 are SGDLS and YYNGEE. The CDR3 runs 13 residues. The CDR3 loop reads CASSGQEYSPLHF. In nucleotides, the CDR3 is TGTGCCAGCAGCGGACAGGAATACTCACCCCTCCACTTT.

The CDR3 nucleotides read TGCGCCAGCAGCCCTCTGGAGTCTGGGGCCAACGTCCTGACTTTC. It encodes CASSPLESGANVLTF. This chain links TRBV4-1 with TRBJ2-6; no firm D call. The CDR3 totals 15 residues. The germline V gene encodes CDR1 MGHRA and CDR2 YSYEKL. V lost 4 bases to trimming and J lost 1 base, with 8 bases between them.

V is TRBV5-5 and J is TRBJ1-3; D call uncertain. Germline V gene lookup returns CDR1 SGHKS and CDR2 YYEKEE (reference sequence). The CDR3 runs to 15 residues. Trimming stripped 4 bases from V and 1 base from J, with 12 bases between. The CDR3 reads CASSPTTSSGNTIYF. The CDR3 DNA is TGTGCCAGCAGCCCTACCACTTCATCTGGAAACACCATATATTTT.

The chain combines TRBV27 with TRBJ2-1; 9 nucleotides line up with TRBD2. The CDR3 sequence is 14 residues long. Germline lookup yields CDR1 MNHEY and CDR2 SMNVEV (reference sequence). The ends lost 3 bases at V and 4 bases at J; junction bases unmatched: 1. DNA of the CDR3: TGTGCCAGCAGTTTCACTAGCGGGTACAATGAGCAGTTCTTC. Translated, it gives CASSFTSGYNEQFF.

V usage is TRBV5-1 and J usage is TRBJ2-6, with D perhaps TRBD2 (5 bases). The CDR3 length is 15 residues. The germline V gene has CDR1 SGHRS and CDR2 YFSETQ. The ends were cut back, 1 base at V and 2 bases at J, with 7 bases in the middle. The CDR3 region has the DNA TGCGCCAGCAGCTTGACCGGGACTGGGGCCAACGTCCTGACTTTC. Protein product: CASSLTGTGANVLTF. The variable domain in full, completed from reference TRBV5-1 and TRBJ2-6, reads KAGVTQTPRYLIKTRGQQVTLSCSPISGHRSVSWYQQTPGQGLQFLFEYFSETQRNKGNFPGRFSGRQFSNSRSEMNVSTLELGDSALYLCASSLTGTGANVLTFGAGSRLTVL.

V gene TRBV5-1 combines with J gene TRBJ1-4; 8 bases are shared with TRBD1. The CDR3 runs to 18 residues. Germline loops: CDR1 SGHRS, CDR2 YFSETQ. V gave up 2 bases and J gave up 8 bases; unmatched junction bases: 17. The CDR3 reads CASSFSGTDRRQGEKLFF. The CDR3 DNA sequence: TGCGCCAGCAGCTTTTCGGGGACGGACAGGAGACAGGGGGAAAAACTGTTTTTT.

The J gene is TRBJ1-1, the V gene TRBV7-2; perhaps TRBD1 as D (6 bases). Germline CDR1 SGHTA, CDR2 FQGNSA. This CDR3 spans 15 amino acids. Trimming left V 3 bases short and J 4 bases short, with 15 bases between. In DNA form, the CDR3 reads TGTGCCAGCAGCTTTATCCCAGGGGTGGGCACTGAAGCTTTCTTT. It codes for CASSFIPGVGTEAFF.

V and J are TRBV7-9 and TRBJ2-1, with D perhaps TRBD2 (5 bases). The CDR3 spans 15 residues. From germline, CDR1 is SEHNR and CDR2 FQNEAQ (reference sequence). V was trimmed by 4 bases and J by 0 bases, leaving 10 bases between them. The CDR3 bases are TGTGCCAGCAGCTCCCGAGGGCCCTCCTACAATGAGCAGTTCTTC. Translated: CASSSRGPSYNEQFF.

The gene calls are TRBV30 and TRBJ1-3, with D tentatively TRBD1 (5 bases). CDR3 length: 17 residues. The V gene lost 1 base and the J gene lost 0 bases, with 16 bases spanning the gap. Germline V gives CDR1 GTSNPN, CDR2 SVGIG (reference sequence). In nucleotides, the CDR3 is TGTGCCTGGAGTGCCGCACAGGTTCCAAACTCTGGAAACACCATATATTTT. Amino acids: CAWSAAQVPNSGNTIYF.

This chain links TRBV6-5 with TRBJ1-2; TRBD1 matches at 8 bases. CDR3 size: 14 residues. V lost 7 bases to trimming and J lost 8 bases; unmatched junction nucleotides: 12. Germline lookup yields CDR1 MNHEY and CDR2 SVGAGI. The CDR3: CASIVRQGAQGYTF. The CDR3 DNA reads as TGTGCCAGCATCGTCAGGCAGGGGGCGCAAGGCTACACCTTC.

This chain uses TRBV10-3 with TRBJ1-2, with 9 nucleotides matching TRBD1. The CDR3 is 13 residues long. With V trimmed by 0 bases and J by 10 bases, 3 bases remained unmatched. From germline, CDR1 is ENHRY and CDR2 SYGVKD. DNA for the CDR3: TGTGCCATCAGTGAGTCGGACAGGGGACACTACACCTTC. Amino acids: CAISESDRGHYTF.

This clone showed up just a few times. This chain links TRBV6-2 or TRBV6-3 with TRBJ2-7; perhaps TRBD1 as D (6 bases). CDR3 size: 14 residues. The V end lost 5 bases, the J end lost 4 bases, and 15 bases lay between the germline ends. CDR1 is MNHEY, CDR2 SVGEGT, per germline. This chain's CDR3 is CASSDTGTDYEQYF. The CDR3 DNA reads as TGTGCCAGCAGTGACACAGGGACCGATTACGAGCAGTACTTC.

The chain recombines TRBV5-1 with TRBJ2-3; TRBD2 matches 10 bases. CDR1 and CDR2 from the germline V gene are SGHRS and YFSETQ. This CDR3 has 15 amino acids. V dropped 5 bases and J dropped 2; count of bases not matched to a gene: 5. The CDR3 loop is CASRWTSGSTDTQYF. In DNA form, the CDR3 reads TGCGCCAGCAGGTGGACTAGCGGATCCACAGATACGCAGTATTTT.

This clone showed up just a few times. The chain joins TRBV7-6 to TRBJ2-1; 7 nucleotides match TRBD1. Trimming cost V 4 bases and J 4 bases; bases outside gene matches: 13. CDR1 SGHVS and CDR2 FNYEAQ come from the germline V gene. This CDR3 region has 17 residues. The CDR3 DNA follows: TGTGCCAGCAGCTCGATTGTGACAGGGCTTTATTACAATGAGCAGTTCTTC. It translates to CASSSIVTGLYYNEQFF.

The chain links TRBV7-2 to TRBJ2-7, with 9 bases matching TRBD1. Germline CDR1 SGHTA, CDR2 FQGNSA. The CDR3 runs to 15 residues. V was clipped by 7 bases and J by 2 bases; unmatched bases: 9. DNA of the CDR3: TGTGCCAGCACCCTTAGACAGGGGGGGCCCTACGAGCAGTACTTC. Translation gives CASTLRQGGPYEQYF.